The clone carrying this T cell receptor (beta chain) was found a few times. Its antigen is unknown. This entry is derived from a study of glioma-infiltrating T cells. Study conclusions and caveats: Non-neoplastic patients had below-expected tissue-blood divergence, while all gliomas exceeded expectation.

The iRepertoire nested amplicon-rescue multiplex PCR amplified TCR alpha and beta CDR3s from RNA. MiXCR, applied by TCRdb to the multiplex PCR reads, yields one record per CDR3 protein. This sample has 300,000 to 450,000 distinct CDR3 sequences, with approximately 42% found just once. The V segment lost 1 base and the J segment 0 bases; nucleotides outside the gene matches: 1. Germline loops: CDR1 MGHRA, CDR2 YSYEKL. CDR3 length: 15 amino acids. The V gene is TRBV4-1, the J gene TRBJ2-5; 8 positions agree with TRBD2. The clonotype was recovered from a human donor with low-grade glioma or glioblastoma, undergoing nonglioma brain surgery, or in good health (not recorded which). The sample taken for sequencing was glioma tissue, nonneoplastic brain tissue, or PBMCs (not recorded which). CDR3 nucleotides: TGCGCCAGCAGCCAAGTAGCGGGAAACCAAGAGACCCAGTACTTC. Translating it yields CASSQVAGNQETQYF.